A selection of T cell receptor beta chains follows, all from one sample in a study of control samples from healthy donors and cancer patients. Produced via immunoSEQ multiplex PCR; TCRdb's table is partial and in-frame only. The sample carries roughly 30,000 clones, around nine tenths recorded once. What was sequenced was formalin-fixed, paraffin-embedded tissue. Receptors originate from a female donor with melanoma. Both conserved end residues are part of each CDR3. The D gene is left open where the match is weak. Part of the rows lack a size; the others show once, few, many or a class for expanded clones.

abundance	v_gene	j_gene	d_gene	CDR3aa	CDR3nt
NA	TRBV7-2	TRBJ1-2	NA	CASSSDPGWLGYTF	TGTGCCAGCAGCTCCGACCCAGGGTGGTTAGGCTACACCTTC
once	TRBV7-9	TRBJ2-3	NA	CASSVGDTQYF	TGTGCCAGCAGTGTGGGAGATACGCAGTATTTT
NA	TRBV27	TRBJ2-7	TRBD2	CASSPGTSGYYEQYF	TGTGCCAGCAGTCCCGGGACTAGCGGTTACTACGAGCAGTACTTC
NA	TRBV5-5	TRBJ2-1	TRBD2	CASSLAAGVENEQFF	TGTGCCAGCAGCTTGGCAGCGGGAGTTGAAAATGAGCAGTTCTTC
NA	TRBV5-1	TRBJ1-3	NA	CASSLGQHSGNTIYF	TGCGCCAGCAGCTTGGGACAGCACTCTGGAAACACCATATATTTT
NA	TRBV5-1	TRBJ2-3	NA	CASSWGPGGLTDTQYF	TGCGCCAGCAGCTGGGGCCCGGGGGGCCTTACAGATACGCAGTATTTT
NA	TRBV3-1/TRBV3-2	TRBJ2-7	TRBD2	CASSPSGGGYEQYF	TGTGCCAGCAGCCCCTCGGGGGGGGGCTACGAGCAGTACTTC
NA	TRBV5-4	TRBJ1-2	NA	CASSSGTFGGHGYTF	TGTGCCAGCAGCTCCGGGACCTTTGGGGGGCATGGCTACACCTTC
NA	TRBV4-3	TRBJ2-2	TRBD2	CASSQDSPSSGRRGELFF	TGCGCCAGCAGCCAAGATAGCCCCTCTAGCGGGAGGCGAGGGGAGCTGTTTTTT
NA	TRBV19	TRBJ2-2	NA	CASSIHYTRGGRYTGELFF	TGTGCCAGTAGTATCCATTATACTAGAGGAGGACGGTACACCGGGGAGCTGTTTTTT
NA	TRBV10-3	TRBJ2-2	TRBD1	CATSQGATGELFF	TGTGCCACCTCACAGGGGGCTACCGGGGAGCTGTTTTTT
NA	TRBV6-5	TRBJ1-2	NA	CASSGTLYGYTF	TGTGCCAGCAGCGGGACACTCTATGGCTACACCTTC
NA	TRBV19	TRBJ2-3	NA	CASSSPGLVTDTQYF	TGTGCCAGTAGTTCACCCGGACTTGTAACAGATACGCAGTATTTT
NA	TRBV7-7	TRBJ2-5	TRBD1	CASSPGHGQGAQYF	TGTGCCAGCAGCCCGGGACACGGCCAGGGGGCCCAGTACTTC
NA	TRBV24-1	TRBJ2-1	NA	CATSDSNREHEQFF	TGTGCCACCAGTGATTCTAACAGGGAACATGAGCAGTTCTTC
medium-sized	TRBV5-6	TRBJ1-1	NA	CASSFRGPETEAFF	TGTGCCAGCAGCTTCCGGGGCCCGGAGACTGAAGCTTTCTTT